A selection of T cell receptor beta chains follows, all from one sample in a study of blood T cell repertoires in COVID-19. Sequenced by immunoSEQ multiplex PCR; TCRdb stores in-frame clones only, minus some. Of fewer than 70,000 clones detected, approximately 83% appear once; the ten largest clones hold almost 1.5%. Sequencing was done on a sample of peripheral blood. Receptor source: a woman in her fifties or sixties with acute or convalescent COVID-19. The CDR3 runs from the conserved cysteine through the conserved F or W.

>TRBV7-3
CASSAGVGETQYF
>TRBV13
CASSLRHRGLGEKLFF
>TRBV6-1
CASSEGQGWYTF
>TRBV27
CASSFSGLDGTQYF
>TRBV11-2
CASSLGQLDGYTF
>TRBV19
CASSPRQGVANQPQHF
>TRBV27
CASSPRQGPANEKLFF
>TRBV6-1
CASSEGNRGFEETQYF
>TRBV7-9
CASSSGSYGYTF
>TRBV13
CASSFGTEDGYTF
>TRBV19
CASSIRVGTGAGANVLTF
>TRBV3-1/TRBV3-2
CASSQVGQGGNSPLHF
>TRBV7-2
CASSLGTGGYGYTF
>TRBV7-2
CASSLARQGASNQPQHF
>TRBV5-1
CASSWETSGGTDTQYF
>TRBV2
CASSMGAPYEQYF
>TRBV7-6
CASSLGTSGSTDTQYF
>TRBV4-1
CASSQGIGRTDPQHF
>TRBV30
CAWSVRRVDEKLFF
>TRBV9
CASSVDQGAVGELFF
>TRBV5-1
CASSLALGREPNNEQFF
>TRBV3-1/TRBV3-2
CASSQDLGTGIMNTEAFF
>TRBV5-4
CASSLGLAGVDEQFF
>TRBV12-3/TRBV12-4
CASRQSKNTEAFF
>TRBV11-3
CASSFGPGSGPSADTQYF
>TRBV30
CAWVRGRGETQYF